A single sample gave rise to the 9 T cell receptor beta chains below, sequenced in a study of blood T cells in healthy people across ages. The authors ran a second PCR of about 6 to 11 cycles using a sample-barcoded 5' primer and a J-beta primer mix. TCRdb reprocessed the 5' RACE reads via MiXCR and lists one record per CDR3 protein. The data contain over 600,000 distinct CDR3 sequences, less than 60% of them seen just once; the ten biggest clones take up over 15%. Specimen: blood. The receptor source for this set is a man older than 75 in good health.

CDR3 coding DNA: TGCGCCAGCAGCCAAATCCGGACGGGGGAGACCCAGTACTTC. The encoded protein is CASSQIRTGETQYF. The chain couples TRBV4-1 to TRBJ2-5; TRBD2 is a possible D gene (5 bases). Between the trimmed V and J ends, which lost 2 bases and 5 bases, there was a span of 12 bases. From germline, CDR1 is MGHRA and CDR2 YSYEKL. This CDR3 has 14 amino acids.

The chain uses TRBV7-8 and TRBJ2-5, with 9 bases lining up with TRBD1. The V segment lost 4 bases and the J segment 5 bases; nucleotides outside the gene matches: 8. Per the germline V gene, CDR1 is SGHVS and CDR2 is FQNEAQ. The CDR3 contains 15 residues. The CDR3 region has the DNA TGTGCCAGCAGCTCATCAACGGGGACAGGGGAGACCCAGTACTTC. It codes for CASSSSTGTGETQYF.

The chain carries TRBV13 and TRBJ2-3; no reliable D call. There are 15 residues in the CDR3. CDR1 is PRHDT, CDR2 FYEKMQ, per germline (reference sequence). Trimming removed 3 bases at V and 0 bases at J, with 10 bases between. The CDR3 sequence is CASSFRRPSTDTQYF. The CDR3 DNA sequence: TGTGCCAGCAGCTTTCGCCGGCCTAGCACAGATACGCAGTATTTT.

The rearrangement links TRBV5-1 to TRBJ2-3; TRBD2 matches 12 bases. CDR1 and CDR2 (germline): SGHRS, YFSETQ. The CDR3 contains 16 residues. V trimming: 0 bases; J trimming: 4 bases; junction bases outside the gene matches: 3. The CDR3 DNA sequence: TGCGCCAGCAGCTTGGCCCTAGCGGGGGGGCCAGATACGCAGTATTTT. As protein: CASSLALAGGPDTQYF.

This chain connects TRBV7-9 to TRBJ1-6; D is ambiguous. The germline V and J ends were trimmed by 5 bases and 10 bases, with 12 bases remaining between them. Germline CDR1 is SEHNR and CDR2 is FQNEAQ (reference sequence). The CDR3 loop spans 13 amino acids. DNA for the CDR3: TGTGCCAGCAGCCCCAACGAAGGGTCACCCCTCCACTTT. Encoded protein: CASSPNEGSPLHF.

This clonotype was observed a few times. The V call is TRBV5-1, the J call TRBJ2-1; 8 bases align to TRBD2. V dropped 3 bases and J dropped 7; count of bases not matched to a gene: 9. This CDR3 comprises 15 residues. Germline CDR1 is SGHRS and CDR2 is YFSETQ. The CDR3 bases are TGCGCCAGCAGCTCCCTCGGCGGGAGGATGAATGAGCAGTTCTTC. It yields the protein CASSSLGGRMNEQFF.

The chain carries TRBV10-3 and TRBJ2-3; D remains unclear. CDR1 and CDR2 (germline): ENHRY, SYGVKD. The V end was cut by 6 bases, the J end by 2 bases, with 12 bases between. This CDR3 region has 14 residues. The CDR3 nucleotides are TGTGCCATCAGCCTTCAGGACGTCACAGATACGCAGTATTTT. It specifies CAISLQDVTDTQYF.

The chain joins TRBV6-5 to TRBJ2-5; D remains ambiguous. The CDR3 runs to 14 residues. Germline assignment: CDR1 MNHEY and CDR2 SVGAGI. The germline V and J ends were trimmed by 6 bases and 0 bases, with 11 bases remaining between them. The CDR3 loop reads CASSRGTYQETQYF. The CDR3 nucleotides are TGTGCCAGCAGCCGCGGCACGTACCAAGAGACCCAGTACTTC.

CDR3 sequence reads: CASTAAAYTDTQYF. CDR3 DNA: TGTGCCAGCACCGCGGCGGCCTACACAGATACGCAGTATTTT. The chain combines TRBV2 with TRBJ2-3; D gene uncertain. The CDR3 has 14 residues. V was shortened by 7 bases and J by 2 bases, with 13 bases between the two germline ends. Germline CDR1 SNHLY, CDR2 FYNNEI.